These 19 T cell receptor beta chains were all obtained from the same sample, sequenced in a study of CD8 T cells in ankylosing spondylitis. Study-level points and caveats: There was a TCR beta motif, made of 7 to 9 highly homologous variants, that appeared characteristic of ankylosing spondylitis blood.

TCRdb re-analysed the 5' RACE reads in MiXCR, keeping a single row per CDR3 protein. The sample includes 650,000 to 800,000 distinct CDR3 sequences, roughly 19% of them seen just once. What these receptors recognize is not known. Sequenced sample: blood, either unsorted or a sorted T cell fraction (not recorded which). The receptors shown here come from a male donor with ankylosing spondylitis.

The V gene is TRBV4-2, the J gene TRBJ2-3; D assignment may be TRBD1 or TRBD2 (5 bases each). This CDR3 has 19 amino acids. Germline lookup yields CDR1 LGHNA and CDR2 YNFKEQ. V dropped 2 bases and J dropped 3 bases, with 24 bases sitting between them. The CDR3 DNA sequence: TGTGCCAGCAGCCAATACCTTACGATGGGGGTTCGAGATACAGATACGCAGTATTTT. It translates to CASSQYLTMGVRDTDTQYF.

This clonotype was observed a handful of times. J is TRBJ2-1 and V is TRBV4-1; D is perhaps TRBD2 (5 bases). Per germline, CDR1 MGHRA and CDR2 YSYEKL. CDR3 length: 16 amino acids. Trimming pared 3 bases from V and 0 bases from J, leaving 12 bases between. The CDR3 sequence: CASSQESGASYNEQFF. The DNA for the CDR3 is TGCGCCAGCAGCCAGGAGAGCGGAGCCTCCTACAATGAGCAGTTCTTC.

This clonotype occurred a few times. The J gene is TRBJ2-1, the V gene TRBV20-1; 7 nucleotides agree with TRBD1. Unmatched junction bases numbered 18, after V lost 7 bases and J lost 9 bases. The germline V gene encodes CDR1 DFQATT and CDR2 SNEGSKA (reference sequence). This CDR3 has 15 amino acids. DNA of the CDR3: TGCAGTGTTCACTCTCAACAGGGGCCTCGGGGTGAGCAGTTCTTC. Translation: CSVHSQQGPRGEQFF.

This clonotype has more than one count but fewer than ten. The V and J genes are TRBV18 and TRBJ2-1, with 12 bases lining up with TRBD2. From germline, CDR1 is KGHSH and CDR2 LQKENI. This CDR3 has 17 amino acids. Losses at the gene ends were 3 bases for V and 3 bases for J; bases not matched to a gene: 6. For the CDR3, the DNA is TGTGCCAGCTCACCCCAACTAGCGGGAGGCAACTACAATGAGCAGTTCTTC. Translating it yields CASSPQLAGGNYNEQFF.

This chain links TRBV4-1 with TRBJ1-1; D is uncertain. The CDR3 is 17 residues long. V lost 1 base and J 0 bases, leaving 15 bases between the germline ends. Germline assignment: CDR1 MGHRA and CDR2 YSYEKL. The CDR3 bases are TGCGCCAGCAGCCAAGTGATCCCTACGGGCCTGAACACTGAAGCTTTCTTT. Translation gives CASSQVIPTGLNTEAFF.

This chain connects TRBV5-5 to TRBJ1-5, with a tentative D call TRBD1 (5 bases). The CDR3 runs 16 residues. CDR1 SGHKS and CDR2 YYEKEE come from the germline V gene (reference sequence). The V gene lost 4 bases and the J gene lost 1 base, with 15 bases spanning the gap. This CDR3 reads CASSRTGTPSNQPQHF. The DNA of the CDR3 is TGTGCCAGCAGCCGGACCGGGACCCCGAGCAATCAGCCCCAGCATTTT.

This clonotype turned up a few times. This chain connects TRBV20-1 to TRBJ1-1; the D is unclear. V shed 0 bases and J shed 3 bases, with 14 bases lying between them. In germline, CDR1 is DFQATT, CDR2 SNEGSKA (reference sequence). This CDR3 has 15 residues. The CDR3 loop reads CSARDLQVGYTEAFF. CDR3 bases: TGCAGTGCTAGAGATCTGCAGGTTGGGTACACTGAAGCTTTCTTT.

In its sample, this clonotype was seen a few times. The CDR3 here is CASSNPRWMAGNNEQFF. CDR3 bases: TGTGCCAGTAGCAACCCACGGTGGATGGCGGGAAACAATGAGCAGTTCTTC. The rearrangement uses TRBV19 and TRBJ2-1; D is perhaps TRBD2 (6 bases). Trimming stripped 6 bases from V and 5 bases from J, with 23 bases between. The CDR3 consists of 17 residues. CDR1 and CDR2 from the germline V gene are LNHDA and SQIVND (reference sequence).

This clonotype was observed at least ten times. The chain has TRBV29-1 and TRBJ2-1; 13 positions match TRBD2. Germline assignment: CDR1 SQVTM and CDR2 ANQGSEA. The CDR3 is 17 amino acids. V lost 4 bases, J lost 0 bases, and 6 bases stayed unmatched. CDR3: CSVVGLAGWGSYNEQFF. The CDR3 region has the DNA TGCAGCGTTGTGGGACTAGCGGGATGGGGCTCCTACAATGAGCAGTTCTTC.

CDR3 DNA sequence: TGTGCCAGCAGTCCGATGCTAGCGGGAGGCTCCGCGAGGGATACGCAGTATTTT. This translates into CASSPMLAGGSARDTQYF. The V call is TRBV12-3 or TRBV12-4, the J call TRBJ2-3; TRBD2 agrees at 11 bases. Trimming removed 5 bases from V and 6 bases from J; junction bases left unmatched: 16. CDR3 length: 18 residues.

The CDR3 DNA is TGTGCCAGCAGCCCGAAGGGACAGAGCAATGAGCAGTTCTTC. This gives the protein CASSPKGQSNEQFF. The chain joins TRBV7-2 to TRBJ2-1, with 7 bases identical to TRBD1. This CDR3 contains 14 residues. The germline V gene encodes CDR1 SGHTA and CDR2 FQGNSA. With 5 bases clipped from V and 6 bases from J, the junction kept 7 bases outside the gene matches.

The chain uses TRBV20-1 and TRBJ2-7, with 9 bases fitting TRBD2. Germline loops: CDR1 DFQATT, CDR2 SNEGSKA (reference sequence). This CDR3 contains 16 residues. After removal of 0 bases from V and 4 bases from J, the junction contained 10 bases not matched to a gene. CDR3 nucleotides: TGCAGTGCTAGAGATATGGGCTCGGGACTAGCATACGAGCAGTACTTC. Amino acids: CSARDMGSGLAYEQYF.

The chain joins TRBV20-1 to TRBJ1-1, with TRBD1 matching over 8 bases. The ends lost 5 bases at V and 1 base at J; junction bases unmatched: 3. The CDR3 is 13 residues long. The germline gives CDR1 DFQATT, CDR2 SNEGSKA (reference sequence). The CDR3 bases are TGCAGTGCTGGGACAGGAAGGAACACTGAAGCTTTCTTT. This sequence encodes CSAGTGRNTEAFF.

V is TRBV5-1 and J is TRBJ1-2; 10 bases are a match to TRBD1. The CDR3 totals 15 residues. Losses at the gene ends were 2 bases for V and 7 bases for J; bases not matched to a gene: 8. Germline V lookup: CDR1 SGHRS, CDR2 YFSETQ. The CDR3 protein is CASSFSPGQGTGYTF. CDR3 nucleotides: TGCGCCAGCAGCTTCTCCCCGGGACAGGGGACTGGCTACACCTTC.

The CDR3 nucleotides read TGTGCCAGCAAGGGGGGGCAGGGGGCAGGTCAGCCCCAGCATTTT. Its protein is CASKGGQGAGQPQHF. The chain recombines TRBV12-3 or TRBV12-4 with TRBJ1-5; 8 bases match TRBD1. V lost 7 bases to trimming and J lost 6 bases; unmatched junction nucleotides: 11. The CDR3 has 15 residues.

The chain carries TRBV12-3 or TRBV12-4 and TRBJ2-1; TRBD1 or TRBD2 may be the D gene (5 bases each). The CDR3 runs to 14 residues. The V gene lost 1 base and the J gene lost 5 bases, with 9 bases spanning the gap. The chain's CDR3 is CASSLGDANNEQFF. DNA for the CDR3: TGTGCCAGCAGTTTAGGGGACGCCAACAATGAGCAGTTCTTC.

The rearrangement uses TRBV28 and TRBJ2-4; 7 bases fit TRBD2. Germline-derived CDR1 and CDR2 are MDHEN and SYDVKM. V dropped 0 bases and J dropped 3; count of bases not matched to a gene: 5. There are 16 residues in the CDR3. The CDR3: CASSLWGGPNKNIQYF. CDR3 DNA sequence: TGTGCCAGCAGTTTATGGGGAGGGCCGAACAAAAACATTCAGTACTTC.

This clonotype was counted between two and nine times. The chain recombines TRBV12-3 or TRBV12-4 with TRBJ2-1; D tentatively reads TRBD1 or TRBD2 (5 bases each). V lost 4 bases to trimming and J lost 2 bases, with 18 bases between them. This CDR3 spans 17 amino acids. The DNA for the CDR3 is TGTGCCAGCAGTTCCGACCTCCGGGGCCCTCCCTACAATGAGCAGTTCTTC. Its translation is CASSSDLRGPPYNEQFF.

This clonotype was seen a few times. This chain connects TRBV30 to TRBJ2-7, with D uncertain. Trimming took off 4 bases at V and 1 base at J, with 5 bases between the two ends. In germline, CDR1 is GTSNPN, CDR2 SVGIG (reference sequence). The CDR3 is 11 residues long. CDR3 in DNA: TGTGCCTGGATTGCGTCCTACGAGCAGTACTTC. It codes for CAWIASYEQYF.